These T cell receptor beta chains were read from a single sample in a study of beta chain features in type 1 diabetes. Profiling relied on immunoSEQ multiplex PCR, and the TCRdb table lists in-frame clones only, not all of them. The sample lists over 650,000 clones, about 14% seen once, with nearly 0.04% in the top ten. The sequenced material came from naive CD4+ T cells from blood. Receptors originate from a man in his late teens or twenties with type 1 diabetes. Both conserved end residues are part of each CDR3. A D gene is named only where the DNA matches it firmly.

v_call,d_call,j_call,cdr3_aa
TRBV18,TRBD2,TRBJ2-7,CASSPGLAGGPYEQYF
TRBV4-2,.,TRBJ2-1,CASSQEGGYNEQFF
TRBV11-2,TRBD2,TRBJ2-5,CASSLRTSGAGETQYF
TRBV28,.,TRBJ2-2,CATSRGVRIFNTGELFF
TRBV12-5,.,TRBJ2-7,CASGFKDQVYEQYF
TRBV11-2,.,TRBJ2-2,CASSLVGVSTINTGELFF
TRBV18,TRBD2,TRBJ2-1,CASSPRATSGGTGEQFF
TRBV5-1,.,TRBJ2-1,CASSLDPVGYNEQFF
TRBV30,.,TRBJ2-7,CAWSAGPFYEQYF
TRBV27,.,TRBJ2-6,CASSSPASGANVLTF
TRBV5-1,.,TRBJ1-4,CASSPSSGEYEKLFF
TRBV5-4,.,TRBJ2-5,CASSRAWGLGTETQYF
TRBV5-1,.,TRBJ2-7,CASSLQQGHYEQYF
TRBV5-1,.,TRBJ2-7,CASSPTGHSYEQYF
TRBV30,.,TRBJ1-1,CAWSLQGTEAFF
TRBV9,TRBD1,TRBJ1-3,CASDRDGNTIYF
TRBV27,TRBD1,TRBJ2-7,CASSLSPGTGDYEQYF
TRBV9,TRBD1,TRBJ2-3,CASSVGAVGTGPDTQYF
TRBV19,TRBD2,TRBJ2-3,CASSPYGTSLTDTQYF
TRBV5-1,.,TRBJ2-7,CASSGASSHEQYF
TRBV15,.,TRBJ2-3,CATSRGTDTQYF
TRBV6-6,.,TRBJ1-4,CASGPTTGREKLFF
TRBV7-2,TRBD1,TRBJ2-7,CASSLRQGPEQYF
TRBV30,.,TRBJ1-3,CAWSPGSGNTIYF
TRBV4-1,TRBD1,TRBJ2-3,CASSQRDRGDTQYF
TRBV7-2,.,TRBJ2-3,CASSPRGGRGDTQYF
TRBV7-2,TRBD1,TRBJ2-7,CASSLGQGSNEQYF
TRBV19,TRBD2,TRBJ2-5,CASKELSGGQETQYF
TRBV11-3,.,TRBJ2-1,CASSLVFGYEQFF
TRBV6-5,.,TRBJ1-1,CASSYPSRVEGTEAFF
TRBV7-2,.,TRBJ1-4,CASSSGASNEKLFF
TRBV9,.,TRBJ1-5,CASSTAPWNPQHF
TRBV4-2,.,TRBJ1-5,CASSQQGNDQPQHF
TRBV4-3,.,TRBJ2-7,CASSQEGSGEQYF
TRBV5-1,TRBD2,TRBJ2-3,CASKLAGAADTQYF
TRBV7-2,TRBD2,TRBJ2-7,CASSTGLAGLVDEQYF
TRBV29-1,.,TRBJ2-2,CSVVSVAGELFF
TRBV7-2,TRBD2,TRBJ2-7,CASSPGTSSYEQYF
TRBV7-2,TRBD1,TRBJ2-2,CASSSGRQGAGELFF
TRBV5-1,.,TRBJ2-5,CASSFGTRKETQYF